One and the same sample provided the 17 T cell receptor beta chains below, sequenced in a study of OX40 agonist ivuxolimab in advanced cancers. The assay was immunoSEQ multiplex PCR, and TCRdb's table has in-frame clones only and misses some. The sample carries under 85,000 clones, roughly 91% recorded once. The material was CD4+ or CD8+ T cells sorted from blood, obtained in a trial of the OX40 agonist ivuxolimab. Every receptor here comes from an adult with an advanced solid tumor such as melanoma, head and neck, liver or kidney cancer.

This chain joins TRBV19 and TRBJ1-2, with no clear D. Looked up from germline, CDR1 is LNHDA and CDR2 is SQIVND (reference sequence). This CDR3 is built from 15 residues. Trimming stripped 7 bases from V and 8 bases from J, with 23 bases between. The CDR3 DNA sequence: TGTGCCAGTATGGTGGGCCCGGGGAAACTTAGCGGCTACACCTTC. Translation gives CASMVGPGKLSGYTF.

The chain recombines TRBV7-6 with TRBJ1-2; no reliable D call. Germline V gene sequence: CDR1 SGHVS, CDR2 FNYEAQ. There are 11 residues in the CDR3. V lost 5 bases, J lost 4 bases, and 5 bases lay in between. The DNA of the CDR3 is TGTGCCAGCAGCCCGGGCTATGGCTACACCTTC. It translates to CASSPGYGYTF.

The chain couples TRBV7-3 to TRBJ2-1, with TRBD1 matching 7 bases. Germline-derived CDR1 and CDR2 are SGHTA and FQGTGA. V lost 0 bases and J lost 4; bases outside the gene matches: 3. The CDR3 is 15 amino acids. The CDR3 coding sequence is TGTGCCAGCAGCTTAACAGGGGGCGGTTACAATGAGCAGTTCTTC. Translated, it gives CASSLTGGGYNEQFF.

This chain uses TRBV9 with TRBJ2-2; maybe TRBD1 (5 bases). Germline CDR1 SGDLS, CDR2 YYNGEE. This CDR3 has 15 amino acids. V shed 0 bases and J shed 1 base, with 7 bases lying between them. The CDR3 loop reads CASSVGGQNTGELFF. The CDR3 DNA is TGTGCCAGCAGCGTAGGCGGACAGAACACCGGGGAGCTGTTTTTT.

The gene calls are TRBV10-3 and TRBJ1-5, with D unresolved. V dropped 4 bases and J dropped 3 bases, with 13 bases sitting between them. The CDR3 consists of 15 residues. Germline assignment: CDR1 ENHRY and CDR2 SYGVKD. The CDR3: CAISGNDGVNQPQHF. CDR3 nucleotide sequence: TGTGCCATCAGTGGAAACGATGGGGTCAATCAGCCCCAGCATTTT.

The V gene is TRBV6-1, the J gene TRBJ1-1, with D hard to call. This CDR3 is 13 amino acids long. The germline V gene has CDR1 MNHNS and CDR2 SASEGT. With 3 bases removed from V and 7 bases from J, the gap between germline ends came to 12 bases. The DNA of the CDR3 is TGTGCCAGCAGTGAGGCACTGGTCGGTGAAGCTTTCTTT. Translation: CASSEALVGEAFF.

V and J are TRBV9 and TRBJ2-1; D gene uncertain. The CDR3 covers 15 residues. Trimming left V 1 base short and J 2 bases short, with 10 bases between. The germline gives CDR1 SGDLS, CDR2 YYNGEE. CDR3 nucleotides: TGTGCCAGCAGCGTACTCCCGAGGCCCTACAATGAGCAGTTCTTC. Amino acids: CASSVLPRPYNEQFF.

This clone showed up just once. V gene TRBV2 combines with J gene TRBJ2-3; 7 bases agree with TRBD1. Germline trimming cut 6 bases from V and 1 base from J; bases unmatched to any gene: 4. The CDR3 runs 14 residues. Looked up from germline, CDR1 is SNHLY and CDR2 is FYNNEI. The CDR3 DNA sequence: TGTGCCAGCAGCGATCAGGGGGGCACAGATACGCAGTATTTT. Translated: CASSDQGGTDTQYF. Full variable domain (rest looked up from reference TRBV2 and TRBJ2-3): EPEVTQTPSHQVTQMGQEVILRCVPISNHLYFYWYRQILGQKVEFLVSFYNNEISEKSEIFDDQFSVERPDGSNFTLKIRSTKLEDSAMYFCASSDQGGTDTQYFGPGTRLTVL.

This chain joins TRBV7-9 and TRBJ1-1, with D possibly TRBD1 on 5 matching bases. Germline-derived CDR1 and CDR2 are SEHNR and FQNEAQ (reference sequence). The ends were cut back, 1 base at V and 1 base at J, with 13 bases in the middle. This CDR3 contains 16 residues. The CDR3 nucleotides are TGTGCCAGCAGCTTAGTCGGCAGAAGGGGGAACACTGAAGCTTTCTTT. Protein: CASSLVGRRGNTEAFF.

The CDR3 coding sequence is TGTGCCAGCAGCTTGGGAAAACAGGGGTTCACTGAAGCTTTCTTT. It translates to CASSLGKQGFTEAFF. The V gene is TRBV5-4, the J gene TRBJ1-1; TRBD1 matches at 7 bases. Germline CDR1 is SGHNT and CDR2 is YYREEE (reference sequence). The J segment lost 4 bases and the V segment lost 0 bases, leaving 6 bases of the junction unmatched. This CDR3 is built from 15 residues.

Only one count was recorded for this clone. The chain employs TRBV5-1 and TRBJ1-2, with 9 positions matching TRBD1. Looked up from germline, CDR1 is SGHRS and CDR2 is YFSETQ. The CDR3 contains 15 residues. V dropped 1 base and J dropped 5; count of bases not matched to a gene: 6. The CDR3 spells CASSLSGTGNYGYTF. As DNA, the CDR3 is TGCGCCAGCAGCTTGAGCGGGACAGGGAATTATGGCTACACCTTC.

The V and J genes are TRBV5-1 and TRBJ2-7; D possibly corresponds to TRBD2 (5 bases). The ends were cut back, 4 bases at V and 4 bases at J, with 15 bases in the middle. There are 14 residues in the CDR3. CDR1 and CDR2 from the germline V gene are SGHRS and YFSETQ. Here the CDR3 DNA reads TGCGCCAGCAGCGTGTTCCCCGGGGAATACGAGCAGTACTTC. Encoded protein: CASSVFPGEYEQYF.

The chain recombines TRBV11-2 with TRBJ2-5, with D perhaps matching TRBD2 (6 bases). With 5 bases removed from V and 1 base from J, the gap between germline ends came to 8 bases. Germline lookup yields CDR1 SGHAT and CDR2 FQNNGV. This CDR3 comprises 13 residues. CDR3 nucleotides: TGTGCCAGCAGCGACGGGAGCCAAGAGACCCAGTACTTC. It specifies CASSDGSQETQYF.

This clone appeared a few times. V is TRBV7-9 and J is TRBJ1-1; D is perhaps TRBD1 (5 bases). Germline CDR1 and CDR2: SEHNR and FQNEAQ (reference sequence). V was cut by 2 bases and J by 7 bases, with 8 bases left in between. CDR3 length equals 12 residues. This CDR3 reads CASSLWQGEAFF. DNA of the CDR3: TGTGCCAGCAGCTTATGGCAGGGTGAAGCTTTCTTT. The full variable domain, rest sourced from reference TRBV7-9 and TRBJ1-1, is DTGVSQNPRHKITKRGQNVTFRCDPISEHNRLYWYRQTLGQGPEFLTYFQNEAQLEKSRLLSDRFSAERPKGSFSTLEIQRTEQGDSAMYLCASSLWQGEAFFGQGTRLTVV.

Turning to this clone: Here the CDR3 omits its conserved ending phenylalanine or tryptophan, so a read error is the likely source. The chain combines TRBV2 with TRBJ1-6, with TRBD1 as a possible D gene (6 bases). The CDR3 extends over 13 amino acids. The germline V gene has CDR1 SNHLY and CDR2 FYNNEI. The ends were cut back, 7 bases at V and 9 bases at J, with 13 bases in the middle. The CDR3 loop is CASKGVLGSPLHL. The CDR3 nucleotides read TGTGCCAGCAAGGGGGTATTAGGTTCACCCCTCCACCTT.

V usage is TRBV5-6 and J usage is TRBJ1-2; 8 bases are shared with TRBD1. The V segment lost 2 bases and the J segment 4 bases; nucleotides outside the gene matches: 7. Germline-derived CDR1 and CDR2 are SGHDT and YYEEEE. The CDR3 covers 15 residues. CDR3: CASSFRQQGGYGYTF. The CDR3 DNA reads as TGTGCCAGCAGCTTTCGGCAACAGGGGGGCTATGGCTACACCTTC.

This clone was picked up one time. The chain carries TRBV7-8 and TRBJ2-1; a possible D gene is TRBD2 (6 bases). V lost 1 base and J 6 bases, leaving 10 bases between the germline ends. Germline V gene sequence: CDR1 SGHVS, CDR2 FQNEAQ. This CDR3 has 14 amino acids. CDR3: CASSLGRTTNEQFF. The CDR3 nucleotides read TGTGCCAGCAGCTTAGGTCGGACTACCAATGAGCAGTTCTTC.